The 22 T cell receptor beta chains listed next were all sequenced from one sample in a study of T-cell reconstitution after alpha-beta-depleted transplantation in children. Unique molecular identifiers were used to barcode this TCRbeta library. MiXCR was run by TCRdb on the PCR reads, yielding one entry per CDR3 protein. There are around 200,000 distinct CDR3 sequences in the sample; around a sixth occur only once, and 40% to 50% lies in the top ten. This specimen was PBMCs, mostly from graft donor cells, taken 360 days after TCRalphabeta/CD19-depleted stem cell transplant. Receptors originate from a male patient under 10 years old who had a stem cell transplant for acute lymphoblastic leukemia, so the T cells may come from the graft donor.

This clonotype was recorded at least ten times. This chain links TRBV7-8 with TRBJ2-2; D tentatively fits TRBD1 or TRBD2 (5 bases each). CDR3 length equals 15 residues. V shed 5 bases and J shed 6 bases, with 16 bases lying between them. The germline V gene has CDR1 SGHVS and CDR2 FQNEAQ. CDR3 in amino acids: CASSPWTLGAGELFF. The CDR3 nucleotides read TGTGCCAGCAGCCCGTGGACTCTAGGGGCCGGGGAGCTGTTTTTT.

A few counts support this clonotype. The genes are TRBV4-3 and TRBJ2-7, with D hard to call. Germline CDR1 is LGHNA and CDR2 is YSLEER. Trimming cost V 1 base and J 0 bases, with 13 bases left between them. The CDR3 totals 16 residues. CDR3 amino acids: CASSQVVRPFSYEQYF. CDR3 nucleotide sequence: TGCGCCAGCAGCCAAGTGGTTCGACCGTTCTCCTACGAGCAGTACTTC.

This clonotype came up many times. The genes are TRBV28 and TRBJ2-4, with 9 bases matching TRBD1. There are 15 residues in the CDR3. V dropped 4 bases and J dropped 7; count of bases not matched to a gene: 8. CDR1 is MDHEN and CDR2 is SYDVKM in the germline V gene. The chain's CDR3 is CASSYPTGTGNIQYF. The CDR3 coding sequence is TGTGCCAGCAGTTATCCTACCGGGACAGGGAACATTCAGTACTTC.

This clonotype was counted a few times. The chain couples TRBV28 to TRBJ2-5; TRBD2 is a possible D gene (5 bases). The CDR3 spans 14 residues. V gave up 3 bases and J gave up 3 bases, with 11 bases separating them. The V gene's germline CDR1 is MDHEN and CDR2 SYDVKM. The CDR3 DNA reads as TGTGCCAGCAGTTTCTCGGGGTTTAAAGAGACCCAGTACTTC. Translating gives CASSFSGFKETQYF.

This clonotype was found a few times. The rearrangement links TRBV11-1 to TRBJ2-2; 12 bases match TRBD1. Unmatched junction bases numbered 8, after V lost 5 bases and J lost 4 bases. The CDR3 extends over 17 amino acids. The germline gives CDR1 SGHAT, CDR2 FQDESV (reference sequence). In DNA, the CDR3 is TGTGCCAGCAGCCGAACCGGGACAGGGGGCCGCACCGGGGAGCTGTTTTTT. Translation: CASSRTGTGGRTGELFF.

The chain is built from TRBV5-1 and TRBJ1-4; 12 bases match TRBD1. Germline lookup yields CDR1 SGHRS and CDR2 YFSETQ. The CDR3 is made up of 16 amino acids. Trimming cost V 4 bases and J 7 bases; bases outside gene matches: 8. In DNA form, the CDR3 reads TGCGCCAGCAGCAAAGGGACAGGGGGCTTTGGTGAAAAACTGTTTTTT. As protein: CASSKGTGGFGEKLFF.

This clonotype appeared a few times. The chain employs TRBV29-1 and TRBJ2-1; TRBD2 might be the D (6 bases). CDR3 size: 12 residues. CDR1 and CDR2 (germline): SQVTM, ANQGSEA. The V gene lost 6 bases and the J gene lost 3 bases, with 9 bases spanning the gap. In DNA, the CDR3 is TGCAGCGTGCCGGGGGACTACAATGAGCAGTTCTTC. Translation gives CSVPGDYNEQFF.

In this sample, this clonotype turned up a few times. The chain joins TRBV2 to TRBJ2-7; D call uncertain. This CDR3 has 15 amino acids. Germline V gene sequence: CDR1 SNHLY, CDR2 FYNNEI. The V end lost 8 bases, the J end lost 2 bases, and 19 bases lay between the germline ends. DNA of the CDR3: TGTGCCAGCGTCCACGATCCAGGAGTGCCCTACGAGCAGTACTTC. Its protein is CASVHDPGVPYEQYF.

J is TRBJ2-1 and V is TRBV10-3, with 10 bases fitting TRBD2. This CDR3 contains 13 residues. The V segment lost 7 bases and the J segment 5 bases; nucleotides outside the gene matches: 2. Per the germline V gene, CDR1 is ENHRY and CDR2 is SYGVKD. CDR3 residues: CAINGLADNEQFF. As DNA, the CDR3 is TGTGCCATCAATGGACTAGCGGACAATGAGCAGTTCTTC.

This clonotype was observed a handful of times. This sequence joins TRBV4-3 and TRBJ2-7; TRBD2 agrees at 7 bases. CDR1 and CDR2 (germline): LGHNA, YSLEER. V was pared by 4 bases and J by 1 base, with 10 bases of the junction left unmatched. The CDR3 consists of 16 residues. In DNA, the CDR3 is TGCGCCAGCAGCCGGAATCGGGCGGGAGCATCCTACGAGCAGTACTTC. Translating gives CASSRNRAGASYEQYF.

The V call is TRBV5-1, the J call TRBJ1-2; 7 positions agree with TRBD1. The V gene's germline CDR1 is SGHRS and CDR2 YFSETQ. Trimming took 5 bases from V and 4 from J; bases not matched to a gene: 5. This CDR3 comprises 13 residues. The CDR3 coding sequence is TGCGCCAGCAGGGAGGGGGCGAGCTATGGCTACACCTTC. This encodes CASREGASYGYTF. Filled out from reference TRBV5-1 and TRBJ1-2, the complete variable domain reads KAGVTQTPRYLIKTRGQQVTLSCSPISGHRSVSWYQQTPGQGLQFLFEYFSETQRNKGNFPGRFSGRQFSNSRSEMNVSTLELGDSALYLCASREGASYGYTFGSGTRLTVV.

The V and J genes are TRBV10-3 and TRBJ2-7; TRBD2 aligns across 10 bases. The CDR3 length is 15 residues. CDR1 and CDR2 (germline): ENHRY, SYGVKD. J gave up 2 bases and V 1 base, and 2 bases lay outside the gene matches. CDR3 in DNA: TGTGCCATCAGTGAGTGGAGCGGGGGGGCCTACGAGCAGTACTTC. Its translation: CAISEWSGGAYEQYF.

V gene TRBV18 combines with J gene TRBJ1-1; D remains ambiguous. V gave up 3 bases and J gave up 6 bases, with 14 bases separating them. The CDR3 has 14 amino acids. Germline lookup yields CDR1 KGHSH and CDR2 LQKENI. The CDR3 spells CASSPYSPGAEAFF. The CDR3 DNA sequence: TGTGCCAGCTCACCGTATTCCCCGGGCGCTGAAGCTTTCTTT.

This clonotype turned up a few times. This chain joins TRBV7-2 and TRBJ1-6; D gene unclear. Per germline, CDR1 SGHTA and CDR2 FQGNSA. V was cut by 4 bases and J by 8 bases, with 3 bases left in between. The CDR3 totals 11 residues. The chain's CDR3 is CASSSDSPLHF. CDR3 coding DNA: TGTGCCAGCAGCTCGGATTCACCCCTCCACTTT.

The rearrangement links TRBV4-2 to TRBJ2-2, with 9 bases lining up with TRBD1. The CDR3 length is 14 residues. From germline, CDR1 is LGHNA and CDR2 YNFKEQ. The V and J ends lost 8 bases and 3 bases, in that order; junction bases with no gene match: 4. In nucleotides, the CDR3 is TGTGCCAGCTTACAGGGGGCGGACACCGGGGAGCTGTTTTTT. This translates into CASLQGADTGELFF.

This clonotype was observed many times. The DNA of the CDR3 is TGTGCCAGCAGCTTAGAGATATACCGCCACGGAGGCAGGGTGGGCACAGATACGCAGTATTTT. Residues: CASSLEIYRHGGRVGTDTQYF. The V gene is TRBV7-8, the J gene TRBJ2-3, with D perhaps being TRBD1 or TRBD2 (5 bases each). Trimming removed 1 base from V and 1 base from J, with 27 bases in between. The CDR3 is 21 residues long. CDR1 is SGHVS and CDR2 is FQNEAQ in the germline V gene. Combining the CDR3 with reference TRBV7-8 and TRBJ2-3 gives the whole variable domain GAGVSQSPRYKVAKRGQDVALRCDPISGHVSLFWYQQALGQGPEFLTYFQNEAQLDKSGLPSDRFFAERPEGSVSTLKIQRTQQEDSAVYLCASSLEIYRHGGRVGTDTQYFGPGTRLTVL.

This clonotype was seen many times. This chain links TRBV3-1 with TRBJ2-7; D possibly matches TRBD1 or TRBD2 (5 bases each). There are 17 residues in the CDR3. Trimming shortened V by 4 bases and J by 9 bases, and 28 bases separated the two germline ends. Germline V gene lookup returns CDR1 LGHDT and CDR2 YNNKEL (reference sequence). The CDR3 protein is CASSPIEPPGGRDGQYF. DNA of the CDR3: TGTGCCAGCAGCCCCATCGAACCCCCGGGTGGCCGGGACGGGCAGTACTTC.

The chain joins TRBV7-9 to TRBJ2-1, with D tentatively TRBD2 (6 bases). Germline CDR1 SEHNR, CDR2 FQNEAQ (reference sequence). The ends were cut back, 4 bases at V and 4 bases at J, with 11 bases in the middle. The CDR3 sequence is 14 residues long. The CDR3 region has the DNA TGTGCCAGCAGCTCACTAGCTTATTACAATGAGCAGTTCTTC. Translation: CASSSLAYYNEQFF.

This clonotype has ten or more counts. This chain joins TRBV29-1 and TRBJ2-7, with 8 bases identical to TRBD1. CDR1 and CDR2 from the germline V gene are SQVTM and ANQGSEA. The CDR3 is made up of 11 amino acids. The V gene end was trimmed by 7 bases and the J gene end by 4 bases; junction bases not matched to a gene: 3. CDR3 coding DNA: TGCAGCGGAACAGGGGGATACGAGCAGTACTTC. Its translation: CSGTGGYEQYF.

This clonotype was picked up a small number of times. The V and J genes are TRBV12-3 or TRBV12-4 and TRBJ1-5; the match to TRBD1 covers 9 bases. The CDR3 loop spans 17 amino acids. V shed 3 bases, J shed 6 bases, and the junction held 12 bases outside the gene matches. The CDR3 bases are TGTGCCAGCAGTTTCAGTATTGGACAGGGGATAAGTCAGCCCCAGCATTTT. Its translation is CASSFSIGQGISQPQHF.

This clonotype was picked up a small number of times. The chain combines TRBV20-1 with TRBJ2-7; possibly TRBD2 for D (7 bases). V was cut by 6 bases and J by 3 bases, with 21 bases left in between. The CDR3 is 15 residues long. CDR1 DFQATT and CDR2 SNEGSKA come from the germline V gene (reference sequence). CDR3 DNA sequence: TGCAGTGCCCCATTTATGGGGGGGGCCGACTACGAGCAGTACTTC. It specifies CSAPFMGGADYEQYF.

CDR3 sequence: CATSTRGGVSGNEQFF. In DNA, the CDR3 is TGTGCCACCAGCACTAGGGGCGGGGTGAGCGGCAATGAGCAGTTCTTC. V and J are TRBV15 and TRBJ2-1; D may be TRBD2 (6 bases). CDR1 and CDR2 from the germline V gene are LNHNV and YYDKDF (reference sequence). This CDR3 is built from 16 residues. The V end was cut by 4 bases, the J end by 6 bases, with 19 bases between.